A selection of T cell receptor beta chains follows, all from one sample in a study of control samples from healthy donors and cancer patients. Sequencing used immunoSEQ multiplex PCR; TCRdb keeps in-frame clones, though not all of them. Here the sample spans 100,000 to 120,000 clones, more than 75% being singletons. The sequenced sample consisted of PBMCs. The receptors shown here come from a woman in her sixties with lung cancer. CDR3s include the opening cysteine and the closing phenylalanine or tryptophan. The order of the fields is J gene, V gene, D gene, CDR3 length, clone size, CDR3 protein, CDR3 DNA. A D gene is named only where the DNA matches it firmly. Some rows have no size entry. The others give once, few or many, or a class for an expanded clone.

J: TRBJ1-2
V: TRBV6-1
D: -
length: 15
size: -
CDR3: CASSEARTVLVGYTF
DNA: TGTGCCAGCAGTGAAGCGCGGACAGTTCTTGTCGGCTACACCTTC

J: TRBJ1-2
V: TRBV2
D: TRBD1
length: 13
size: once
CDR3: CASSAPQGYGYTF
DNA: TGTGCCAGCAGTGCTCCACAGGGGTATGGCTACACCTTC

J: TRBJ2-3
V: TRBV6-5
D: TRBD2
length: 15
size: few
CDR3: CASSPSAGGRDTQYF
DNA: TGTGCCAGCAGTCCGTCCGCGGGGGGGAGAGATACGCAGTATTTT

J: TRBJ1-2
V: TRBV18
D: TRBD1
length: 16
size: -
CDR3: CASSPTGTGDSYGYTF
DNA: TGTGCCAGCTCACCCACCGGGACAGGGGATAGTTATGGCTACACCTTC

J: TRBJ2-3
V: TRBV29-1
D: TRBD2
length: 15
size: -
CDR3: CSAGRSGSMGDTQYF
DNA: TGCAGCGCAGGACGGAGCGGGAGCATGGGGGATACGCAGTATTTT

J: TRBJ1-1
V: TRBV7-9
D: TRBD1
length: 16
size: few
CDR3: CASSLAPRGANTEAFF
DNA: TGTGCCAGCAGCTTAGCCCCCAGGGGGGCGAACACTGAAGCTTTCTTT

J: TRBJ2-4
V: TRBV5-5
D: TRBD1
length: 17
size: -
CDR3: CASSSPGQGVAKNIQYF
DNA: TGTGCCAGCAGCTCACCGGGACAGGGGGTAGCCAAAAACATTCAGTACTTC

J: TRBJ1-1
V: TRBV18
D: -
length: 13
size: -
CDR3: CASSPQGDGEAFF
DNA: TGTGCCAGCTCCCCACAGGGAGACGGAGAAGCTTTCTTT

J: TRBJ1-3
V: TRBV9
D: -
length: 16
size: -
CDR3: CASSPLDGASGNTIYF
DNA: TGTGCCAGCAGCCCCCTGGACGGAGCCTCTGGAAACACCATATATTTT

J: TRBJ2-3
V: TRBV6-1
D: -
length: 17
size: -
CDR3: CASSEAYPSGQTDTQYF
DNA: TGTGCCAGCAGTGAAGCTTACCCTTCAGGGCAGACAGATACGCAGTATTTT

J: TRBJ1-2
V: TRBV5-5
D: -
length: 15
size: -
CDR3: CASSTGTSAHYGYTF
DNA: TGTGCCAGCAGCACGGGGACATCAGCTCACTATGGCTACACCTTC

J: TRBJ2-3
V: TRBV12-3/TRBV12-4
D: -
length: 11
size: -
CDR3: CASSLMDTQYF
DNA: TGTGCCAGCAGTTTAATGGATACGCAGTATTTT

J: TRBJ2-7
V: TRBV18
D: TRBD1
length: 17
size: -
CDR3: CASSPQDRFMLRDEQYF
DNA: TGTGCCAGCTCACCTCAGGACAGGTTCATGCTGAGGGACGAGCAGTACTTC

J: TRBJ1-1
V: TRBV5-4
D: -
length: 15
size: -
CDR3: CASIPWGGPGTEAFF
DNA: TGTGCCAGCATCCCTTGGGGGGGCCCAGGCACTGAAGCTTTCTTT

J: TRBJ1-2
V: TRBV29-1
D: -
length: 13
size: once
CDR3: CSVEDRGGKGYTF
DNA: TGCAGCGTTGAAGATCGGGGGGGTAAAGGCTACACCTTC

J: TRBJ2-1
V: TRBV6-2/TRBV6-3
D: -
length: 11
size: -
CDR3: CASSGAYEQFF
DNA: TGTGCCAGCAGTGGAGCTTATGAGCAGTTCTTC

J: TRBJ2-1
V: TRBV11-3
D: -
length: 13
size: -
CDR3: CASSQYRAGKQFF
DNA: TGTGCCAGCAGCCAATACAGGGCAGGTAAGCAGTTCTTC

J: TRBJ1-5
V: TRBV18
D: -
length: 14
size: -
CDR3: CASSPGVGNQPQHF
DNA: TGTGCCAGCTCTCCAGGGGTTGGCAATCAGCCCCAGCATTTT

J: TRBJ2-2
V: TRBV5-4
D: TRBD2
length: 17
size: few
CDR3: CASSTGLAGGIGGELFF
DNA: TGTGCCAGCAGCACGGGACTAGCGGGAGGGATTGGCGGGGAGCTGTTTTTT

J: TRBJ1-1
V: TRBV5-1
D: -
length: 12
size: many
CDR3: CASDSLNTEAFF
DNA: TGCGCCAGCGACAGCTTGAACACTGAAGCTTTCTTT

J: TRBJ2-7
V: TRBV14
D: TRBD1
length: 15
size: -
CDR3: CASSPLDRGQGEQYF
DNA: TGTGCCAGCAGCCCCCTTGACAGGGGTCAAGGGGAGCAGTACTTC

J: TRBJ2-1
V: TRBV29-1
D: TRBD2
length: 12
size: -
CDR3: CSAVLAMWEQFF
DNA: TGCAGCGCCGTACTAGCGATGTGGGAGCAGTTCTTC

J: TRBJ2-1
V: TRBV14
D: -
length: 12
size: -
CDR3: CASSRQVNEQFF
DNA: TGTGCCAGCAGCCGCCAGGTGAATGAGCAGTTCTTC

J: TRBJ2-1
V: TRBV9
D: -
length: 14
size: -
CDR3: CASSALAGANEQFF
DNA: TGTGCCAGCAGCGCCTTGGCGGGGGCAAATGAGCAGTTCTTC

J: TRBJ1-1
V: TRBV19
D: TRBD1
length: 16
size: -
CDR3: CASTLGQGAGYTEAFF
DNA: TGTGCCAGTACCCTGGGACAGGGGGCGGGGTACACTGAAGCTTTCTTT

J: TRBJ1-6
V: TRBV7-9
D: -
length: 16
size: -
CDR3: CASSPTTGQSNSPLHF
DNA: TGTGCCAGCAGCCCAACCACGGGGCAATCAAATTCACCCCTCCACTTT

J: TRBJ2-1
V: TRBV18
D: TRBD1
length: 21
size: -
CDR3: CASSPGQGADSSFSSYNEQFF
DNA: TGTGCCAGCTCACCCGGACAGGGGGCGGACTCTTCCTTCAGCTCCTACAATGAGCAGTTCTTC

J: TRBJ2-1
V: TRBV24-1
D: -
length: 14
size: once
CDR3: CATSVTGLYNEQFF
DNA: TGTGCCACCAGTGTGACGGGACTCTACAATGAGCAGTTCTTC

J: TRBJ1-5
V: TRBV19
D: TRBD1
length: 14
size: -
CDR3: CASSVTGGNQPQHF
DNA: TGTGCCAGTAGTGTTACAGGGGGCAATCAGCCCCAGCATTTT

J: TRBJ1-6
V: TRBV12-5
D: -
length: 15
size: -
CDR3: CASGFWGRNNSPLHF
DNA: TGTGCTAGTGGTTTTTGGGGGCGGAACAATTCACCCCTCCACTTT

J: TRBJ1-6
V: TRBV4-3
D: -
length: 17
size: -
CDR3: CASSQDGRGGMNSPLHF
DNA: TGCGCCAGCAGCCAAGATGGGAGAGGGGGGATGAATTCACCCCTCCACTTT

J: TRBJ2-7
V: TRBV30
D: -
length: 14
size: -
CDR3: CAWSTQDGGGEQYF
DNA: TGTGCCTGGAGTACTCAGGACGGCGGCGGCGAGCAGTACTTC

J: TRBJ2-3
V: TRBV9
D: -
length: 14
size: -
CDR3: CASSVTIPTDTQYF
DNA: TGTGCCAGCAGCGTAACCATTCCCACAGATACGCAGTATTTT

J: TRBJ2-7
V: TRBV7-2
D: -
length: 13
size: -
CDR3: CASSTPATDEQYF
DNA: TGTGCCAGCAGCACCCCGGCGACGGACGAGCAGTACTTC

J: TRBJ1-1
V: TRBV5-4
D: TRBD1
length: 15
size: once
CDR3: CASSLAGQGRTEAFF
DNA: TGTGCCAGCAGCTTGGCCGGACAGGGACGGACTGAAGCTTTCTTT

J: TRBJ2-5
V: TRBV3-1/TRBV3-2
D: -
length: 14
size: few
CDR3: CASSQNHRQETQYF
DNA: TGTGCCAGCAGCCAAAATCACAGGCAAGAGACCCAGTACTTC

J: TRBJ2-5
V: TRBV5-1
D: -
length: 15
size: -
CDR3: CASSTLGVPPAAQYF
DNA: TGCGCCAGCAGCACCCTTGGGGTCCCCCCGGCAGCCCAGTACTTC

J: TRBJ1-5
V: TRBV12-5
D: -
length: 14
size: -
CDR3: CASGLVTGRQPQHF
DNA: TGTGCTAGTGGTTTGGTAACAGGGAGACAGCCCCAGCATTTT

J: TRBJ2-1
V: TRBV20-1
D: -
length: 11
size: -
CDR3: CSAWLRGEQFF
DNA: TGCAGTGCTTGGCTGCGGGGAGAGCAGTTCTTC